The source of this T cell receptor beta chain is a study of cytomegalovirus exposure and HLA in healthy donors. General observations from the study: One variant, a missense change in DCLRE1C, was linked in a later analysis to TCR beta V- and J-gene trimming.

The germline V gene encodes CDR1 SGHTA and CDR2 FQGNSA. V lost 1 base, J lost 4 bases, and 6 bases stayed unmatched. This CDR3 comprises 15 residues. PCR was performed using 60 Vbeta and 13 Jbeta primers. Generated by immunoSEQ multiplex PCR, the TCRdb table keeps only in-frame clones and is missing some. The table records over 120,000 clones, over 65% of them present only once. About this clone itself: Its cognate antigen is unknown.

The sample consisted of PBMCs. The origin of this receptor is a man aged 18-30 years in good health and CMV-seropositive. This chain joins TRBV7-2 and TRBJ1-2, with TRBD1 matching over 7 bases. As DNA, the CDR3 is TGTGCCAGCAGCTTAGTCTCGACAGGGCTCTATGGCTACACCTTC. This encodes CASSLVSTGLYGYTF.